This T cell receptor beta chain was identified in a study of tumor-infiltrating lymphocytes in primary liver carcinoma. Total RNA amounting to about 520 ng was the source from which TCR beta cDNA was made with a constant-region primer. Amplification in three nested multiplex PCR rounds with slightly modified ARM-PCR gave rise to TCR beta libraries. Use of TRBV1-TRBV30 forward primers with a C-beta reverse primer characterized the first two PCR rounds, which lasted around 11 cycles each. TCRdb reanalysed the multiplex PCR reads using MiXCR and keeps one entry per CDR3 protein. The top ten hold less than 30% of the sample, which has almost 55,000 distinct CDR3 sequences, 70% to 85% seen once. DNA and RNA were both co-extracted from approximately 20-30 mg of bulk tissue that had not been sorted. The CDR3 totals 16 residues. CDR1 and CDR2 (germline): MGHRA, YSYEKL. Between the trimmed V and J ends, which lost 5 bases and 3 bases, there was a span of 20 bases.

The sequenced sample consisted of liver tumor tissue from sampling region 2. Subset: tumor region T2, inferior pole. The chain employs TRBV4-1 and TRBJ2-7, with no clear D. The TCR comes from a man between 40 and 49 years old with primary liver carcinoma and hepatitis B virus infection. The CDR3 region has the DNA TGCGCCAGCAGCTTAGTGAGAACTGGAGTCGGCTACGAGCAGTACTTC. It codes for CASSLVRTGVGYEQYF.